The 10 T cell receptor beta chains presented below share a single source sample, sequenced in a study of blood T cell repertoires in COVID-19. The data were produced by immunoSEQ multiplex PCR, yet TCRdb's version contains in-frame clones alone and is incomplete. The repertoire holds about 140,000 clones, 75% to 90% seen once, with about 1.7% in the top ten. Sequencing was done on a sample of peripheral blood. Receptors were obtained from a woman aged 45-65 years with acute or convalescent COVID-19.

The chain uses TRBV19 and TRBJ2-7; 8 positions agree with TRBD2. This CDR3 region has 17 residues. Germline V gives CDR1 LNHDA, CDR2 SQIVND (reference sequence). J lost 0 bases, V lost 3 bases, and 10 bases had no gene match. CDR3 bases: TGTGCCAGTAGTATTTTGCAGGCGGGGGGCAGCTCCTACGAGCAGTACTTC. Amino acids: CASSILQAGGSSYEQYF.

The chain couples TRBV4-1 to TRBJ2-6, with D unresolved. Trimming shortened V by 6 bases and J by 2 bases, and 8 bases separated the two germline ends. CDR3 length: 14 residues. Germline CDR1 and CDR2: MGHRA and YSYEKL. The CDR3 sequence: CASRQDPGANVLTF. Here the CDR3 DNA reads TGCGCCAGCAGGCAGGATCCTGGGGCCAACGTCCTGACTTTC.

The V and J genes are TRBV7-2 and TRBJ2-7; D gene unclear. The CDR3 totals 13 residues. V lost 1 base to trimming and J lost 0 bases, with 4 bases between them. Germline V CDR1 and CDR2: SGHTA, FQGNSA. Here the CDR3 reads CASSLEYSYEQYF. The CDR3 DNA sequence: TGTGCCAGCAGCTTAGAATACTCCTACGAGCAGTACTTC.

The genes are TRBV5-1 and TRBJ2-3; weak D call: TRBD1 (7 bases). CDR3 length: 17 amino acids. Trimming took off 0 bases at V and 4 bases at J, with 18 bases between the two ends. In germline, CDR1 is SGHRS, CDR2 YFSETQ. CDR3 sequence reads: CASSLGGTVLIPDTQYF. The DNA for the CDR3 is TGCGCCAGCAGCTTGGGCGGGACAGTCCTCATCCCAGATACGCAGTATTTT.

This chain connects TRBV9 to TRBJ2-5; the D gene is possibly TRBD2 (5 bases). The germline V gene encodes CDR1 SGDLS and CDR2 YYNGEE. The V end was cut by 0 bases, the J end by 5 bases, with 11 bases between. This CDR3 has 14 residues. The CDR3 protein is CASSVATRGETQYF. The CDR3 region has the DNA TGTGCCAGCAGCGTAGCTACTCGAGGGGAGACCCAGTACTTC.

V usage is TRBV7-6 and J usage is TRBJ1-1, with 9 bases aligning to TRBD1. V lost 3 bases and J lost 6; bases outside the gene matches: 8. The CDR3 is 15 residues long. Per germline, CDR1 SGHVS and CDR2 FNYEAQ. The DNA for the CDR3 is TGTGCCAGCAGCTTGGATCTGGACAGGGGCGCTGAAGCTTTCTTT. This gives the protein CASSLDLDRGAEAFF.

The chain uses TRBV28 and TRBJ1-1; no reliable D call. The CDR3 is made up of 13 amino acids. The V end lost 3 bases, the J end lost 1 base, and 6 bases lay between the germline ends. From germline, CDR1 is MDHEN and CDR2 SYDVKM. The CDR3 coding sequence is TGTGCCAGCAGTTTCGGGTGGAACACTGAAGCTTTCTTT. It encodes CASSFGWNTEAFF. Supplemented by reference TRBV28 and TRBJ1-1, the full variable domain reads DVKVTQSSRYLVKRTGEKVFLECVQDMDHENMFWYRQDPGLGLRLIYFSYDVKMKEKGDIPEGYSVSREKKERFSLILESASTNQTSMYLCASSFGWNTEAFFGQGTRLTVV.

This chain connects TRBV23-1 to TRBJ1-6; D is unclear. TRBV23-1 is designated an ORF whose function remains uncertain. This CDR3 is 16 amino acids long. V shed 1 base and J shed 0 bases, with 7 bases lying between them. CDR3 loop: CASSQYGSSYNSPLHF. The CDR3 bases are TGCGCCAGCAGTCAATACGGGAGCTCCTATAATTCACCCCTCCACTTT.

The chain has TRBV20-1 and TRBJ1-4; no clear D. Germline lookup yields CDR1 DFQATT and CDR2 SNEGSKA (reference sequence). V was pared by 3 bases and J by 0 bases, with 8 bases between. This CDR3 has 14 residues. Here the CDR3 DNA reads TGCAGTGCTAGTCCCTCTGCAACTAATGAAAAACTGTTTTTT. Its protein is CSASPSATNEKLFF.

This clone occurred once. The CDR3 sequence is CASSRTGMGFYGYTF. The CDR3 nucleotides read TGTGCCAGCAGCCGGACAGGGATGGGGTTCTATGGCTACACCTTC. The rearrangement links TRBV5-4 to TRBJ1-2; 8 bases align to TRBD1. The CDR3 is 15 amino acids. J lost 4 bases, V lost 4 bases, and 9 bases had no gene match. Germline CDR1 and CDR2: SGHNT and YYREEE (reference sequence). The full variable domain, its missing parts supplied by reference TRBV5-4 and TRBJ1-2, is ETGVTQSPTHLIKTRGQQVTLRCSSQSGHNTVSWYQQALGQGPQFIFQYYREEENGRGNFPPRFSGLQFPNYSSELNVNALELDDSALYLCASSRTGMGFYGYTFGSGTRLTVV.